The next 9 T cell receptor beta chains were all read from a single sample in a study of blood T cell repertoires in COVID-19. Here immunoSEQ multiplex PCR was the method, and the copy in TCRdb shows in-frame clones only, minus some. The table has roughly 150,000 clones, about 85% seen once. The specimen sequenced was peripheral blood. The receptors originated from a man in his 70s who had recovered from COVID-19.

The rearrangement links TRBV5-4 to TRBJ2-1, with D maybe TRBD1 (5 bases). V lost 0 bases, J lost 13 bases, and 11 bases lay in between. Germline CDR1 is SGHNT and CDR2 is YYREEE (reference sequence). The CDR3 is 12 amino acids. CDR3 bases: TGTGCCAGCAGCTTGGGGGGCGAGCGCCAGTTCTTC. Encoded protein: CASSLGGERQFF.

This chain links TRBV5-1 with TRBJ2-5; D might be TRBD1 (5 bases). CDR3 length equals 13 residues. Trimming left V 4 bases short and J 2 bases short, with 9 bases between. Germline V lookup: CDR1 SGHRS, CDR2 YFSETQ. The CDR3 spells CASSPGQQETQYF. The CDR3 bases are TGCGCCAGCAGCCCTGGACAACAAGAGACCCAGTACTTC.

The rearrangement uses TRBV10-3 and TRBJ2-1; 9 bases are a match to TRBD1. Germline trimming cut 2 bases from V and 7 bases from J; bases unmatched to any gene: 9. The germline V gene encodes CDR1 ENHRY and CDR2 SYGVKD. The CDR3 is 16 residues long. This CDR3 reads CAISERGTGILNEQFF. The CDR3 DNA sequence: TGTGCCATCAGTGAGCGGGGGACAGGGATCCTGAATGAGCAGTTCTTC.

This clone occurred once. This chain connects TRBV10-2 to TRBJ1-2, with a weak D call TRBD1 (5 bases). The germline V and J ends were trimmed by 4 bases and 7 bases, with 10 bases remaining between them. Germline CDR1 WSHSY, CDR2 SAAADI. The CDR3 contains 12 residues. CDR3 DNA sequence: TGCGCCAGCAGTGGCAGGGTGGCTGGCTACACCTTC. This translates into CASSGRVAGYTF.

The genes are TRBV15 and TRBJ2-7, with unresolved D. This CDR3 has 13 amino acids. Trimming left V 0 bases short and J 7 bases short, with 10 bases between. Germline-derived CDR1 and CDR2 are LNHNV and YYDKDF (reference sequence). The CDR3 sequence: CATSRDPLEEQYF. In DNA, the CDR3 is TGTGCCACCAGCAGAGACCCCTTAGAGGAGCAGTACTTC.

The V call is TRBV9, the J call TRBJ2-2; 8 nucleotides agree with TRBD2. Germline V gene lookup returns CDR1 SGDLS and CDR2 YYNGEE. The CDR3 is 15 amino acids. The V and J ends lost 7 bases and 3 bases, in that order; junction bases with no gene match: 8. The CDR3 sequence: CASSNGRADTGELFF. CDR3 nucleotide sequence: TGTGCCAGCTCCAACGGGAGGGCCGACACCGGGGAGCTGTTTTTT.

The chain couples TRBV18 to TRBJ2-1, with 12 bases fitting TRBD2. The V gene end was trimmed by 4 bases and the J gene end by 0 bases; junction bases not matched to a gene: 7. The CDR3 runs to 18 residues. Germline V gene lookup returns CDR1 KGHSH and CDR2 LQKENI. CDR3 nucleotides: TGTGCCAGCTCACAAGGACTAGCGGGAACAACCTCCTACAATGAGCAGTTCTTC. Protein product: CASSQGLAGTTSYNEQFF.

This clone was counted a few times. The chain employs TRBV6-5 and TRBJ1-5; the match to TRBD1 covers 9 bases. Per germline, CDR1 MNHEY and CDR2 SVGAGI. This CDR3 region has 14 residues. The junction had 3 bases not matched to a gene; V was cut back by 5 bases and J by 4 bases. Here the CDR3 reads CASSPGTGNQPQHF. The CDR3 DNA follows: TGTGCCAGCAGTCCCGGGACAGGGAATCAGCCCCAGCATTTT.

This chain links TRBV7-9 with TRBJ1-3; 7 bases fit TRBD1. Germline trimming cut 5 bases from V and 4 bases from J; bases unmatched to any gene: 11. The CDR3 has 16 residues. Germline CDR1 reads SEHNR; CDR2 reads FQNEAQ (reference sequence). The DNA of the CDR3 is TGTGCCAGCAGCCCTAGCCTCGGGACAGTCGGAAACACCATATATTTT. It encodes CASSPSLGTVGNTIYF.